The 17 T cell receptor beta chains reported below all come from one sample, sequenced in a study of cytotoxic CD8 clonotypes in ibrutinib-treated CLL (dated by TCRdb to the early 2020s). The time point label corresponds to: progressive disease on ibrutinib. The library was built by means of the immunoSEQ multiplex PCR assay. TCRdb provides this immuneACCESS table in a form limited to in-frame rearrangements. Some clones are lacking; in checked studies, under half of them reflect an unresolved V gene, and why the rest are absent is not known. This sample lists approximately 74,000 clones; more than 75% were detected once. Jointly, the top ten make up less than 9% of the sample. Here the sequenced sample was PBMCs, taken at disease progression, from a patient treated with ibrutinib. The receptors stem from a human donor with chronic lymphocytic leukemia.

The rearrangement links TRBV6-5 to TRBJ1-6, with D tentatively TRBD1 (5 bases). The CDR3 contains 15 residues. The V gene lost 4 bases and the J gene lost 10 bases, with 17 bases spanning the gap. The V gene's germline CDR1 is MNHEY and CDR2 SVGAGI. The CDR3 loop reads CASSLAGQGRSPLHF. The DNA of the CDR3 is TGTGCCAGCAGTTTGGCAGGGCAGGGACGCTCACCCCTCCACTTT.

This chain links TRBV30 with TRBJ2-3; D not certain. The germline V gene has CDR1 GTSNPN and CDR2 SVGIG (reference sequence). V shed 2 bases and J shed 1 base, with 10 bases lying between them. The CDR3 is 14 residues long. The CDR3 protein is CAWSSLWGTDTQYF. CDR3 coding DNA: TGTGCCTGGAGTAGCTTATGGGGCACAGATACGCAGTATTTT.

The J gene is TRBJ2-1, the V gene TRBV5-1, with D tentatively TRBD2 (5 bases). V was shortened by 4 bases and J by 5 bases, with 10 bases between the two germline ends. The germline CDR1 and CDR2 sequences are SGHRS and YFSETQ. The length of the CDR3 is 13 residues. This CDR3 is CASSQTRDNEQFF. CDR3 sequence (DNA): TGCGCCAGCAGCCAAACTAGGGACAATGAGCAGTTCTTC.

This rearrangement joins TRBV6-4 to TRBJ1-2; 9 bases map to TRBD1. The V gene end was trimmed by 6 bases and the J gene end by 0 bases; junction bases not matched to a gene: 11. There are 17 residues in the CDR3. Germline assignment: CDR1 MRHNA and CDR2 SNTAGT. The CDR3 bases are TGTGCCAGCAGGGAGACAGGGGGATTACTAGCTAACTATGGCTACACCTTC. Translating gives CASRETGGLLANYGYTF.

The chain recombines TRBV6-1 with TRBJ2-6; D is undetermined. CDR1 and CDR2 from the germline V gene are MNHNS and SASEGT. CDR3 length: 17 residues. The ends were cut back, 1 base at V and 0 bases at J, with 10 bases in the middle. The CDR3 nucleotides read TGTGCCAGCAGTGAAGTGGCACGTAGCTCTGGGGCCAACGTCCTGACTTTC. This codes for CASSEVARSSGANVLTF.

The chain recombines TRBV5-1 with TRBJ1-2; D gene ambiguous. The germline CDR1 and CDR2 sequences are SGHRS and YFSETQ. CDR3 length: 13 amino acids. Trimming took 5 bases from V and 6 from J, leaving 14 bases between them. CDR3 in DNA: TGCGCCAGCAGTCTGACAAGGGTGGATGGCTACACCTTC. It yields the protein CASSLTRVDGYTF.

V and J are TRBV27 and TRBJ2-2; a weak D match, TRBD1 (5 bases). From germline, CDR1 is MNHEY and CDR2 SMNVEV (reference sequence). The length of the CDR3 is 13 residues. Between the trimmed V and J ends, which lost 5 bases and 6 bases, there was a span of 10 bases. The CDR3 nucleotides read TGTGCCAGCAGTCACGGACACCCCGGGGAGCTGTTTTTT. Amino acids: CASSHGHPGELFF.

This clone was detected only a few times. This rearrangement joins TRBV6-5 to TRBJ2-1, with TRBD2 matching over 8 bases. Germline CDR1 MNHEY, CDR2 SVGAGI. The CDR3 extends over 16 amino acids. V was pared by 2 bases and J by 5 bases, with 8 bases of the junction left unmatched. This CDR3 reads CASSYGGSGKHNEQFF. The CDR3 nucleotides read TGTGCCAGCAGTTACGGTGGTAGCGGGAAACACAATGAGCAGTTCTTC.

V usage is TRBV7-8 and J usage is TRBJ1-5, with D maybe TRBD1 (5 bases). Trimming took 5 bases from V and 7 from J, leaving 15 bases between them. This CDR3 region has 14 residues. Germline V gives CDR1 SGHVS, CDR2 FQNEAQ. The CDR3 here is CASSLVGGMQPQHF. The CDR3 region has the DNA TGTGCCAGCAGCCTAGTGGGGGGGATGCAGCCCCAGCATTTT. Full variable domain (missing parts from reference TRBV7-8 and TRBJ1-5): GAGVSQSPRYKVAKRGQDVALRCDPISGHVSLFWYQQALGQGPEFLTYFQNEAQLDKSGLPSDRFFAERPEGSVSTLKIQRTQQEDSAVYLCASSLVGGMQPQHFGDGTRLSIL.

The rearrangement uses TRBV11-2 and TRBJ2-3; 12 bases line up with TRBD2. The CDR3 is 18 amino acids. J lost 2 bases, V lost 5 bases, and 11 bases had no gene match. Looked up from germline, CDR1 is SGHAT and CDR2 is FQNNGV. The CDR3 DNA reads as TGTGCCAGCAGCCTACGGCGGACTAGCGGGGTTGTCACAGATACGCAGTATTTT. The encoded protein is CASSLRRTSGVVTDTQYF.

This chain joins TRBV11-2 and TRBJ1-2; 7 bases align to TRBD1. The CDR3 runs 15 residues. Losses at the gene ends were 4 bases for V and 9 bases for J; bases not matched to a gene: 14. CDR1 is SGHAT and CDR2 is FQNNGV in the germline V gene. CDR3 in amino acids: CASSSQPGQFYSYTF. CDR3 DNA sequence: TGTGCCAGCAGCTCCCAGCCGGGACAGTTCTACAGCTACACCTTC.

This chain uses TRBV5-4 with TRBJ1-2; no firm D call. Germline V gives CDR1 SGHNT, CDR2 YYREEE (reference sequence). V lost 0 bases and J lost 5, with 20 bases in between. This CDR3 is built from 17 residues. The CDR3 sequence: CASSLDFGTFQNYGYTF. The CDR3 region has the DNA TGTGCCAGCAGCTTGGATTTTGGAACTTTCCAAAATTATGGCTACACCTTC. The whole variable domain, filled in from reference TRBV5-4 and TRBJ1-2, reads ETGVTQSPTHLIKTRGQQVTLRCSSQSGHNTVSWYQQALGQGPQFIFQYYREEENGRGNFPPRFSGLQFPNYSSELNVNALELDDSALYLCASSLDFGTFQNYGYTFGSGTRLTVV.

The chain links TRBV2 to TRBJ1-5; D ambiguous. Deletions cut 2 bases from V and 5 bases from J, with 13 bases between. The CDR3 has 15 residues. Germline V CDR1 and CDR2: SNHLY, FYNNEI. CDR3 nucleotides: TGTGCCAGCAGTGAAAACTATCCGGGTCATCAGCCCCAGCATTTT. This gives the protein CASSENYPGHQPQHF.

The V gene is TRBV2, the J gene TRBJ2-1; 15 nucleotides agree with TRBD2. The germline gives CDR1 SNHLY, CDR2 FYNNEI. V trimming: 6 bases; J trimming: 9 bases; junction bases outside the gene matches: 3. This CDR3 comprises 14 residues. The CDR3 loop reads CASRRTSGGAEQFF. CDR3 sequence (DNA): TGTGCCAGCAGGCGGACTAGCGGGGGGGCTGAGCAGTTCTTC. The full variable domain, with the rest looked up from reference TRBV2 and TRBJ2-1, is EPEVTQTPSHQVTQMGQEVILRCVPISNHLYFYWYRQILGQKVEFLVSFYNNEISEKSEIFDDQFSVERPDGSNFTLKIRSTKLEDSAMYFCASRRTSGGAEQFFGPGTRLTVL.

V gene TRBV5-1 combines with J gene TRBJ2-1; perhaps TRBD1 as D (7 bases). The germline V and J ends were trimmed by 0 bases and 6 bases, with 13 bases remaining between them. Germline loops: CDR1 SGHRS, CDR2 YFSETQ. CDR3 size: 15 residues. The CDR3 nucleotides are TGCGCCAGCAGCTTGGGTCAGGGGGGCGCCAATGAGCAGTTCTTC. This translates into CASSLGQGGANEQFF.

The chain carries TRBV13 and TRBJ1-6, with 9 bases aligning to TRBD1. Looked up from germline, CDR1 is PRHDT and CDR2 is FYEKMQ (reference sequence). The CDR3 is 14 residues long. J was trimmed by 9 bases and V by 6 bases; bases with no gene match: 6. The CDR3 is CASRSGTGTSPLHF. As DNA, the CDR3 is TGTGCCAGCAGATCCGGGACAGGGACTTCACCCCTCCACTTT. Drawing the rest from reference TRBV13 and TRBJ1-6, the complete variable domain is AAGVIQSPRHLIKEKRETATLKCYPIPRHDTVYWYQQGPGQDPQFLISFYEKMQSDKGSIPDRFSAQQFSDYHSELNMSSLELGDSALYFCASRSGTGTSPLHFGNGTRLTVT.

The gene calls are TRBV21-1 and TRBJ2-7; the table's D gene call, TRBD2, was not cross checked with the DNA. TRBV21-1 is described as a pseudogene. The CDR3 has 17 amino acids. CDR3 sequence reads: CASSKARGAGVGYEQYF. In DNA, the CDR3 is TGTGCCAGCAGCAAAGCTCGTGGGGCGGGGGTCGGCTACGAGCAGTACTTC.